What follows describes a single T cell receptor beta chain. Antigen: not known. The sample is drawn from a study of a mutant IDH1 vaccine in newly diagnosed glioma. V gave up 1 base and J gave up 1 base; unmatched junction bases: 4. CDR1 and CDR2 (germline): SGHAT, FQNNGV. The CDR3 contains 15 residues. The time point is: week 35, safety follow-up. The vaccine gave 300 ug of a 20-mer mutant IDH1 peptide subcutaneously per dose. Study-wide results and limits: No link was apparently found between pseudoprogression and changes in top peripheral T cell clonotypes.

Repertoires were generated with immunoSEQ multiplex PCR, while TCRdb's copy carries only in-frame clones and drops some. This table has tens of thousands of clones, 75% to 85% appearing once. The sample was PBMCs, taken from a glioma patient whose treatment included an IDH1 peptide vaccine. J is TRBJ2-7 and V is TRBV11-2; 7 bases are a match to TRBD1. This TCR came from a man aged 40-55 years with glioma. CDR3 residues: CASSLVWDRSYEQYF. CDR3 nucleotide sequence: TGTGCCAGCAGCTTAGTTTGGGACAGATCCTACGAGCAGTACTTC.